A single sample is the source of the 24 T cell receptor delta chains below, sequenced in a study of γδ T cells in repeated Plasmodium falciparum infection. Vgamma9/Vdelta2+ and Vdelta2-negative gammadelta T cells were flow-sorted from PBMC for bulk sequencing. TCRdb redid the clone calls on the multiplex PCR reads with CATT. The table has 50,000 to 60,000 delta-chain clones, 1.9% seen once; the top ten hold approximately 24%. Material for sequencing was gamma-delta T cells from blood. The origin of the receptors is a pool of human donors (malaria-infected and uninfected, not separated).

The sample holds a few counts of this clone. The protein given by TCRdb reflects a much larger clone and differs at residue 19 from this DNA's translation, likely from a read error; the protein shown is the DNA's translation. CDR3 sequence (DNA): TGTGCTCTTGGGGAACCACCCTACGCCTTCCTACGCTGGGGGGGTGACCACACCAATAAACTCATCTTT. This encodes CALGEPPYAFLRWGGDHTNKLIF. The gene calls are TRDV1 and TRDJ1, with 9 bases matching TRDD2. No J gene is reported in TCRdb; it was inferred here by comparing the DNA with germline. Looked up from germline, CDR1 is TSWWSYY and CDR2 is QGS. The CDR3 extends over 23 amino acids.

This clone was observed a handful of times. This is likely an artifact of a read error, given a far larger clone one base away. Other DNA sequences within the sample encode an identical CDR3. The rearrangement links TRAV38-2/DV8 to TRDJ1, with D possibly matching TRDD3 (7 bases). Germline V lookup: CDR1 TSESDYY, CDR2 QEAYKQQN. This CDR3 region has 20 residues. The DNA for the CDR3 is TGCGCTTATTGGCGGATTTCCTATCTGGGGGCCCCGGGCAACACCGATAAACTCATCTTT. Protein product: CAYWRISYLGAPGNTDKLIF.

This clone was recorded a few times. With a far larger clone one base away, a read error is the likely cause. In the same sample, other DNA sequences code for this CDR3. The DNA of the CDR3 is TGTGCCTGTGACACCGTGGGGGAGGCCCCGAGAACAGATAAACTCATCTTT. Translated, it gives CACDTVGEAPRTDKLIF. The V call is TRDV2, the J call TRDJ1; 7 nucleotides match TRDD3. The J gene, missing from TCRdb, was assigned here through DNA to germline matching. The CDR3 consists of 17 residues. Germline V gene lookup returns CDR1 GEAIGNYY and CDR2 EKD. The V segment lost 0 bases and the J segment 5 bases; nucleotides outside the gene matches: 14.

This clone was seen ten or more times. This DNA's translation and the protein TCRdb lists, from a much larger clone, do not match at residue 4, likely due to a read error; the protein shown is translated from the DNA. The CDR3 region is CAFHFLLGLYTDKLIF. The DNA for the CDR3 is TGTGCCTTTCACTTCCTACTAGGACTGTACACCGATAAACTCATCTTT. This chain joins TRDV3 and TRDJ1; 8 bases map to TRDD2. The CDR3 is made up of 16 amino acids. CDR1 and CDR2 (germline): TVYSNPD, GDNSRS (reference sequence). The V gene end was trimmed by 2 bases and the J gene end by 0 bases; junction bases not matched to a gene: 11.

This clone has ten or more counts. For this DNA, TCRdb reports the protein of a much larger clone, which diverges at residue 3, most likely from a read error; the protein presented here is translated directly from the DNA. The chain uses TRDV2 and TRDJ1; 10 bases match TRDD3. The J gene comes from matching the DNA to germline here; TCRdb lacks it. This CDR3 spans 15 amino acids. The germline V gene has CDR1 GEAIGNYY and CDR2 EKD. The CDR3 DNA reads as TGTGCCCGTGACGGGCTGGGGGATAGAGAAAACAAACTCATCTTT. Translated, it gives CARDGLGDRENKLIF.

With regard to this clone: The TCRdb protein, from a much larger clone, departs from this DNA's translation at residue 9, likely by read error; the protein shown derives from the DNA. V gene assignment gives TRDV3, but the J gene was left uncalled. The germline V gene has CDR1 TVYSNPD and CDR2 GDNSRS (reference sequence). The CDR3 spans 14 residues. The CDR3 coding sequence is TGTGCCTCCGGGGGCCGACTGGGGAAACTCCCTCTCATCTTT. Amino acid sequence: CASGGRLGKLPLIF.

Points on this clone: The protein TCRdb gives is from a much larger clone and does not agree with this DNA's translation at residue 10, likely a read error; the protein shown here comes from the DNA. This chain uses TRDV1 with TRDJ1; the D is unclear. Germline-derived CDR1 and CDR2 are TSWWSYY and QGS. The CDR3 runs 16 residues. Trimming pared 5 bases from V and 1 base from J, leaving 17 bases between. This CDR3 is CALGIEQPACTDKLIF. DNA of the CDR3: TGTGCTCTTGGGATCGAACAGCCCGCATGCACCGATAAACTCATCTTT.

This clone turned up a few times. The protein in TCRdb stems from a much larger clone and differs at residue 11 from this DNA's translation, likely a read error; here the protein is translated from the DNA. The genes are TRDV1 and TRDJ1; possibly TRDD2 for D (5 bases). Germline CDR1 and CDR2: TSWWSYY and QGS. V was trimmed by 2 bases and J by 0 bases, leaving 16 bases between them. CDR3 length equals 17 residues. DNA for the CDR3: TGTGCTCTTGGGGAAGCTTTTCCTCCCGAACACACCGATAAACTCATCTTT. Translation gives CALGEAFPPEHTDKLIF.

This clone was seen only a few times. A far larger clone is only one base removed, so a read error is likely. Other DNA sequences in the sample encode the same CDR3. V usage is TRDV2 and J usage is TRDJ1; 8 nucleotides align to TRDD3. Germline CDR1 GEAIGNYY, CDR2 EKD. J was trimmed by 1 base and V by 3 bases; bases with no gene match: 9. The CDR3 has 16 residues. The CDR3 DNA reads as TGTGCCTGTGACTTGCTGGGGGACACTCTCACCGATAAACTCATCTTT. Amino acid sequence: CACDLLGDTLTDKLIF.

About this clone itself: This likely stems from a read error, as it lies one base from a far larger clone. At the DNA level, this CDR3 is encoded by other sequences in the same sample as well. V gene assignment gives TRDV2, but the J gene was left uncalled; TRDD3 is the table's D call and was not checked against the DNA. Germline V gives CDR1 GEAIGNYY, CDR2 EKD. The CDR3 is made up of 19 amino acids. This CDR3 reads CACDSKLVLWGKESDKLIF. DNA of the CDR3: TGTGCCTGTGACAGCAAGTTGGTACTCTGGGGGAAAGAATCCGACAAGCTCATCTTT.

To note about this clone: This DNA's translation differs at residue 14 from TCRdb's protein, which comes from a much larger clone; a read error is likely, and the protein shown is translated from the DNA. The CDR3 DNA sequence: TGTGCTCTTGGGGAATACTCTCCGTTTAATGCGGCTAGCCGGGGGATCTTGTACACCGATAAACTCATCTTT. Protein: CALGEYSPFNAASRGILYTDKLIF. The chain uses TRDV1 and TRDJ1, with TRDD3 matching 7 bases. Since TCRdb gives no J gene, matching the DNA to germline was used here to assign it. The V gene end was trimmed by 2 bases and the J gene end by 0 bases; junction bases not matched to a gene: 30. The CDR3 consists of 24 residues. Germline-derived CDR1 and CDR2 are TSWWSYY and QGS.

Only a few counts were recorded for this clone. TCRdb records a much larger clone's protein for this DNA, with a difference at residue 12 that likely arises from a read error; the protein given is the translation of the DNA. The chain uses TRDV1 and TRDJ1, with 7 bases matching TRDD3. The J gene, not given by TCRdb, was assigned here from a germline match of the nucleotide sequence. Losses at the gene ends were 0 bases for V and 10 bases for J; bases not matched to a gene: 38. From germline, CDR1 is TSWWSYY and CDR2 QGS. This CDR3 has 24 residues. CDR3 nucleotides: TGTGCTCTTGGGGAACTCACTCCACTTCCACCCCATTGGGGGTGGGGGAACGGTTATATGGGACTCATCTTT. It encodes CALGELTPLPPHWGWGNGYMGLIF.

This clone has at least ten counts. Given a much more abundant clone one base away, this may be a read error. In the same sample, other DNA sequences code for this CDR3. The DNA for the CDR3 is TGTGCCTGTGTGGTGTGTTGCGGACTCTGGGGGCCAACCAGACCACTGATCTTT. It codes for CACVVCCGLWGPTRPLIF. The chain employs TRDV2 and TRDJ4, with 7 nucleotides matching TRDD3. The CDR3 loop spans 18 amino acids. Germline V CDR1 and CDR2: GEAIGNYY, EKD.

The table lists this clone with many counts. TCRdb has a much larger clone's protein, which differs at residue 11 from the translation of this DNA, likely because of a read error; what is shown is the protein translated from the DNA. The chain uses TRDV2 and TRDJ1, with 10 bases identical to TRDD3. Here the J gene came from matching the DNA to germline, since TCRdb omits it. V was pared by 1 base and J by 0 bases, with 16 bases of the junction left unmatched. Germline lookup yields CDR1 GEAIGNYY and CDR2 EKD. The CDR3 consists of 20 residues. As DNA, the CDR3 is TGTGCCTGTGACACGATATTACTGGGGGATGCGCGGGCTTACACCGATAAACTCATCTTT. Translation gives CACDTILLGDARAYTDKLIF.

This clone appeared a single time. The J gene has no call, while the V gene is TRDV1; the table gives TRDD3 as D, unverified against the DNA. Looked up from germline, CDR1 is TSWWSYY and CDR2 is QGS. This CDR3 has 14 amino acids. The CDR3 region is CSGSTYPLGDKPIF. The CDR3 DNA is TGCTCTGGGTCCACTTATCCGCTGGGGGATAAACCCATCTTT.

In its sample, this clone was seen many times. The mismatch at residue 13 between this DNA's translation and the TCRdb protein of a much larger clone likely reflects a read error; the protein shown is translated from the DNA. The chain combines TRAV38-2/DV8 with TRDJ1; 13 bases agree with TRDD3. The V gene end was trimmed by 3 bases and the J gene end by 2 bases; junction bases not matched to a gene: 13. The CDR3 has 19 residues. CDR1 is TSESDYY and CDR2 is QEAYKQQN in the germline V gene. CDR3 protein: CAYRMLLGDTGFRTDKLIF. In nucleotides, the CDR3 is TGTGCTTATAGGATGCTACTGGGGGATACGGGTTTTCGGACCGATAAACTCATCTTT.

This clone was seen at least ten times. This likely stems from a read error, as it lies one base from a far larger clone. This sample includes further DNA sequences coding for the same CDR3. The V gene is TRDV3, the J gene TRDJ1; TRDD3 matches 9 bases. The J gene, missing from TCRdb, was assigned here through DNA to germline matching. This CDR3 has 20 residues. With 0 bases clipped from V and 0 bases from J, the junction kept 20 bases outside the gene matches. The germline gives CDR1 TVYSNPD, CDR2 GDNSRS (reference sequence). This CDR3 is CAFRILPTRGYGGYTDKLIF. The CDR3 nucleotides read TGTGCCTTTAGAATCCTTCCCACGAGGGGATACGGGGGGTACACCGATAAACTCATCTTT.

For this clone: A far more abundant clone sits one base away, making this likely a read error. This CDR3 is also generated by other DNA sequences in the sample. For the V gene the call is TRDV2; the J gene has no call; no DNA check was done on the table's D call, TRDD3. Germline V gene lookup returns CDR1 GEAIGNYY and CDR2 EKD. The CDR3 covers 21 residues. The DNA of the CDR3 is TGTGCCTGTGACCCCTTAAGTACCGTGGTGGGGGATACCCGAAACACCGATAAACTTATCTTT. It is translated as CACDPLSTVVGDTRNTDKLIF.

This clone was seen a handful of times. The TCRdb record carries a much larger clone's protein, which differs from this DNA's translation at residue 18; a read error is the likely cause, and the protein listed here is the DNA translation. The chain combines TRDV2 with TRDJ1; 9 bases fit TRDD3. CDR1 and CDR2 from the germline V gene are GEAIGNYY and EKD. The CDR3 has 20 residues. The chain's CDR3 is CACDRLLGDSLDRHTDKPIF. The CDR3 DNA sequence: TGTGCCTGTGACAGACTGCTGGGGGATTCGCTAGACCGACACACCGATAAACCCATCTTT.

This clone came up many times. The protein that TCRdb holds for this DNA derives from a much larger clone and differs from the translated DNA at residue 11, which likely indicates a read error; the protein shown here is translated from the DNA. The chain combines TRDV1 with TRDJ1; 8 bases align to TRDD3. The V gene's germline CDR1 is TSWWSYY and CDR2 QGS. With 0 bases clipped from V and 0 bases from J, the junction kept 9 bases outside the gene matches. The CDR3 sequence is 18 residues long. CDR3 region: CALGELKWGMPDTDKLIF. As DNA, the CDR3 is TGTGCTCTTGGGGAACTAAAATGGGGGATGCCCGACACCGATAAACTCATCTTT.

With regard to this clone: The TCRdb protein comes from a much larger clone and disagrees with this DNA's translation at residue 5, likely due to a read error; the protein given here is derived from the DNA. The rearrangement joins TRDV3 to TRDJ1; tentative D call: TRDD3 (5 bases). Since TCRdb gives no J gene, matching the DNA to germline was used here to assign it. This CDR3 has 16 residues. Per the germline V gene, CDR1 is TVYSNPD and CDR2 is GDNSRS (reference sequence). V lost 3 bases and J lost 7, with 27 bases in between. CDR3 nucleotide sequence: TGTGCCTTCACCCCATCGGAGGGGAGAGGGGCTATTAAACTCATCTTT. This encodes CAFTPSEGRGAIKLIF.

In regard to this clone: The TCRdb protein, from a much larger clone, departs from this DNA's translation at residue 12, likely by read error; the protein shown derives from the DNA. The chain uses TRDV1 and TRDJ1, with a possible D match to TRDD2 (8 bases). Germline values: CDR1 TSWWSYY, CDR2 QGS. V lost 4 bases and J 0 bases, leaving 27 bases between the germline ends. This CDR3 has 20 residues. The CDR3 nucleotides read TGTGCTCTTGGGGTAATAAAACTTCCTACTGGGGTGGAACACACCGATAAACTCATCTTT. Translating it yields CALGVIKLPTGVEHTDKLIF.

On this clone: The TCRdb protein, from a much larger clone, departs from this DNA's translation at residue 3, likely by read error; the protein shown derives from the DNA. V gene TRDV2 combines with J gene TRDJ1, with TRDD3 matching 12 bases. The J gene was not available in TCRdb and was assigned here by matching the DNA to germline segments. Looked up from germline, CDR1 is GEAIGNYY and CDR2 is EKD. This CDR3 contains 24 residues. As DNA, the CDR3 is TGTGCCTATGACACTCTTCCTGGGGGATACGCGGATGCACAACCCAAATTGTACACCGATAAACTCATCTTT. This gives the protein CAYDTLPGGYADAQPKLYTDKLIF.

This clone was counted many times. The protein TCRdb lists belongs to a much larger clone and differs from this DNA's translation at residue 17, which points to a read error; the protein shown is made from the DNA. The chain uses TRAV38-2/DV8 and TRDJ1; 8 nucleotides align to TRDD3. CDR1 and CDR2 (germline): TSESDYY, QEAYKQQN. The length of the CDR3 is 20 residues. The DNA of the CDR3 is TGTGCTTATAGGAGCTTCTACTTCCCCTGGGGATACTTGTACACCGATGAACTCATCTTT. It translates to CAYRSFYFPWGYLYTDELIF.